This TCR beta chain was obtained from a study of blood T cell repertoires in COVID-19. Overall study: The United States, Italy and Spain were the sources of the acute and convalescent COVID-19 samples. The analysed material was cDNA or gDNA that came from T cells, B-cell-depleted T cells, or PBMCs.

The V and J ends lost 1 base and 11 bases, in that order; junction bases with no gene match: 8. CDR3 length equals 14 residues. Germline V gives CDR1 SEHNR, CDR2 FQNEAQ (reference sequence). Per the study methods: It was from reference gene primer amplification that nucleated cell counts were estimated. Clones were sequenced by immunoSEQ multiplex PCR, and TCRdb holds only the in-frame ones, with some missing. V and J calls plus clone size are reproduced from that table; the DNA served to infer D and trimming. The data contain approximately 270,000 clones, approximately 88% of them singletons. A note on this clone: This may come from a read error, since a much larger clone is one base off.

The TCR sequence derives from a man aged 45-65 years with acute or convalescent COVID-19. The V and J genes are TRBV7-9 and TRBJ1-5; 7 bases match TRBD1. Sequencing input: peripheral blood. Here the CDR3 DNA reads TGTGCCAGCAGCTTAGGACAGGGAAAACAGTCCCAGCATTTT. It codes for CASSLGQGKQSQHF.